This T cell receptor (beta chain) was identified during a study of OX40 agonist ivuxolimab in advanced cancers. Study-wide background: Patients received ivuxolimab, an intravenous treatment, every 2 weeks at 0.01 to 10 mg/kg.

TCRdb's table, derived via immunoSEQ multiplex PCR, lists solely in-frame clones and lacks some. There are about 54,000 clones in the sample; approximately 91% occur only once, and around an eighth lies in the top ten. Germline V gene sequence: CDR1 SNHLY, CDR2 FYNNEI. The CDR3 spans 14 residues. Trimming removed 3 bases from V and 5 bases from J, with 13 bases in between. With respect to this clone: Its antigen is as yet unknown.

No patient had autoimmune disease or received systemic immunosuppression. Broader study findings: People who partly responded at 0.1-3.0 mg/kg had some of the least clonal expansion seen.

The sequenced sample was CD4+ or CD8+ T cells sorted from blood, obtained in a trial of the OX40 agonist ivuxolimab. The receptor comes from an adult with an advanced solid tumor such as melanoma, head and neck, liver or kidney cancer. The rearrangement uses TRBV2 and TRBJ1-2, with D maybe TRBD1 (5 bases). CDR3 sequence reads: CASSDEGLGYGYTF. The CDR3 DNA reads TGTGCCAGCAGTGATGAGGGGCTGGGGTATGGCTACACCTTC.